These T cell receptor beta chains were read from a single sample in a study of STAT5B mutations in CD4+ large granular lymphocyte leukemia. Method: immunoSEQ multiplex PCR; TCRdb's copy keeps in-frame clones and lacks some. Among about 30,000 clones listed, 76% were seen once. The sequenced sample consisted of CD4+ T cells from blood buffy coats. Every receptor here comes from a human donor in good health. CDR3s include the opening cysteine and the closing phenylalanine or tryptophan. The D gene is left open where the match is weak. Some rows mark clone size as missing; the rest say once, few, many or name a class of expanded clone.

j_gene: TRBJ2-3
v_gene: TRBV11-2
d_gene: TRBD2
abundance: .
CDR3aa: CASSLFPSGDTQYF
CDR3nt: TGTGCCAGCAGCTTATTCCCTAGCGGAGATACGCAGTATTTT

j_gene: TRBJ1-2
v_gene: TRBV2
d_gene: .
abundance: few
CDR3aa: CASSEWEGYTF
CDR3nt: TGTGCCAGCAGTGAATGGGAGGGCTACACCTTC

j_gene: TRBJ2-7
v_gene: TRBV11-2
d_gene: .
abundance: .
CDR3aa: CASGLDTRQYF
CDR3nt: TGTGCCAGCGGCTTAGATACCCGCCAGTACTTC

j_gene: TRBJ2-7
v_gene: TRBV10-3
d_gene: TRBD2
abundance: .
CDR3aa: CAISAGLNSYEQYF
CDR3nt: TGTGCCATCAGTGCGGGACTAAACTCCTACGAGCAGTACTTC

j_gene: TRBJ2-5
v_gene: TRBV14
d_gene: .
abundance: .
CDR3aa: CASSRARGQETQYF
CDR3nt: TGTGCCAGCAGCCGGGCTAGGGGCCAAGAGACCCAGTACTTC

j_gene: TRBJ1-1
v_gene: TRBV2
d_gene: .
abundance: .
CDR3aa: CASRIQVSGNTEAFF
CDR3nt: TGTGCCAGCCGGATCCAGGTCTCGGGGAACACTGAAGCTTTCTTT

j_gene: TRBJ1-1
v_gene: TRBV30
d_gene: .
abundance: .
CDR3aa: CAWSVGGDTEAFF
CDR3nt: TGTGCCTGGAGTGTAGGAGGGGACACTGAAGCTTTCTTT

j_gene: TRBJ1-1
v_gene: TRBV6-5
d_gene: .
abundance: .
CDR3aa: CASRYPGDTEAFF
CDR3nt: TGTGCCAGCAGGTATCCAGGGGACACTGAAGCTTTCTTT

j_gene: TRBJ1-1
v_gene: TRBV10-1
d_gene: .
abundance: few
CDR3aa: CASTEVMNTEAFF
CDR3nt: TGCGCCAGCACGGAGGTTATGAACACTGAAGCTTTCTTT

j_gene: TRBJ2-3
v_gene: TRBV18
d_gene: .
abundance: .
CDR3aa: CASSSRTDTQYF
CDR3nt: TGTGCCAGCTCGTCACGCACAGATACGCAGTATTTT

j_gene: TRBJ2-1
v_gene: TRBV30
d_gene: TRBD2
abundance: .
CDR3aa: CAWLTSGGNEQFF
CDR3nt: TGTGCCTGGCTGACTAGCGGGGGAAATGAGCAGTTCTTC

j_gene: TRBJ2-7
v_gene: TRBV21-1
d_gene: .
abundance: .
CDR3aa: CASSPASETPSYEQYF
CDR3nt: TGTGCCAGCTCCCCGGCTAGCGAGACCCCTTCCTACGAGCAGTACTTC

j_gene: TRBJ1-5
v_gene: TRBV6-8
d_gene: .
abundance: few
CDR3aa: CASPWGQPQHF
CDR3nt: TGTGCCAGCCCCTGGGGTCAGCCCCAGCATTTT

j_gene: TRBJ1-1
v_gene: TRBV29-1
d_gene: TRBD1
abundance: .
CDR3aa: CSVESRTGSLYTEAFF
CDR3nt: TGCAGCGTTGAATCCCGGACAGGGAGTTTGTACACTGAAGCTTTCTTT

j_gene: TRBJ2-2
v_gene: TRBV19
d_gene: .
abundance: .
CDR3aa: CASSWSQGSTGELFF
CDR3nt: TGTGCCAGTAGTTGGAGCCAGGGTAGTACCGGGGAGCTGTTTTTT

j_gene: TRBJ1-1
v_gene: TRBV9
d_gene: .
abundance: .
CDR3aa: CASSDWDGPNTEAFF
CDR3nt: TGTGCCAGCAGCGATTGGGACGGTCCGAACACTGAAGCTTTCTTT

j_gene: TRBJ1-1
v_gene: TRBV19
d_gene: .
abundance: .
CDR3aa: CASSYKNTEAFF
CDR3nt: TGTGCCAGTAGTTACAAAAACACTGAAGCTTTCTTT

j_gene: TRBJ2-3
v_gene: TRBV4-2
d_gene: TRBD2
abundance: .
CDR3aa: CASSQDPQRGGGRTDTQYF
CDR3nt: TGTGCCAGCAGCCAAGATCCCCAGCGGGGGGGCGGGCGCACAGATACGCAGTATTTT

j_gene: TRBJ1-5
v_gene: TRBV19
d_gene: .
abundance: .
CDR3aa: CASGFSSNQPQHF
CDR3nt: TGTGCCAGTGGCTTCAGTAGCAATCAGCCCCAGCATTTT

j_gene: TRBJ1-3
v_gene: TRBV13
d_gene: TRBD1
abundance: .
CDR3aa: CASSTRLQGENTIYF
CDR3nt: TGTGCCAGCAGCACCCGATTGCAGGGGGAAAACACCATATATTTT

j_gene: TRBJ2-2
v_gene: TRBV7-7
d_gene: .
abundance: .
CDR3aa: CASSLGPGNTGELFF
CDR3nt: TGTGCTAGCAGCTTGGGTCCGGGGAATACCGGGGAGCTGTTTTTT

j_gene: TRBJ2-5
v_gene: TRBV18
d_gene: .
abundance: few
CDR3aa: CASSHREETQYF
CDR3nt: TGTGCCAGCTCACACAGGGAAGAGACCCAGTACTTC

j_gene: TRBJ2-1
v_gene: TRBV10-2
d_gene: TRBD2
abundance: .
CDR3aa: CASSGLGTSGINEQFF
CDR3nt: TGCGCCAGCAGTGGGCTCGGAACTAGCGGGATCAATGAGCAGTTCTTC

j_gene: TRBJ2-2
v_gene: TRBV5-1
d_gene: .
abundance: .
CDR3aa: CASSLGDTGELFF
CDR3nt: TGCGCCAGCAGCTTGGGCGACACCGGGGAGCTGTTTTTT

j_gene: TRBJ2-7
v_gene: TRBV7-8
d_gene: .
abundance: .
CDR3aa: CASSYRTGYEQYF
CDR3nt: TGTGCCAGCAGCTACAGAACAGGCTACGAGCAGTACTTC

j_gene: TRBJ2-1
v_gene: TRBV5-1
d_gene: .
abundance: .
CDR3aa: CASSLDGNPYNEQFF
CDR3nt: TGCGCCAGCAGCTTGGACGGGAACCCCTACAATGAGCAGTTCTTC

j_gene: TRBJ2-7
v_gene: TRBV27
d_gene: .
abundance: .
CDR3aa: CASSQRVFGASSYEQYF
CDR3nt: TGTGCCAGCAGTCAAAGAGTATTCGGGGCGAGCTCCTACGAGCAGTACTTC

j_gene: TRBJ1-1
v_gene: TRBV11-2
d_gene: .
abundance: few
CDR3aa: CASSSVQGRSTEAFF
CDR3nt: TGTGCCAGCAGCTCCGTACAAGGTCGGAGTACTGAAGCTTTCTTT

j_gene: TRBJ1-4
v_gene: TRBV7-8
d_gene: .
abundance: .
CDR3aa: CASSIGHERNEKLFF
CDR3nt: TGTGCCAGCAGCATTGGACATGAAAGAAATGAAAAACTGTTTTTT

j_gene: TRBJ1-5
v_gene: TRBV27
d_gene: .
abundance: .
CDR3aa: CASSLSGLNNQPQHF
CDR3nt: TGTGCCAGCAGTTTATCGGGGCTTAACAATCAGCCCCAGCATTTT

j_gene: TRBJ2-1
v_gene: TRBV5-6
d_gene: .
abundance: .
CDR3aa: CASSLEGRRVDNEQFF
CDR3nt: TGTGCCAGCAGCTTGGAGGGGAGGCGGGTGGACAATGAGCAGTTCTTC

j_gene: TRBJ1-5
v_gene: TRBV28
d_gene: .
abundance: .
CDR3aa: CASSRGGRPQHF
CDR3nt: TGTGCCAGCAGCCGTGGGGGTAGGCCCCAGCATTTT

j_gene: TRBJ2-7
v_gene: TRBV5-1
d_gene: .
abundance: .
CDR3aa: CASRQNLYEQYF
CDR3nt: TGCGCCAGCAGACAGAATTTATACGAGCAGTACTTC

j_gene: TRBJ2-5
v_gene: TRBV30
d_gene: .
abundance: once
CDR3aa: CAWSGTLQETQYF
CDR3nt: TGTGCCTGGAGCGGGACTCTGCAAGAGACCCAGTACTTC

j_gene: TRBJ2-3
v_gene: TRBV27
d_gene: .
abundance: .
CDR3aa: CASSFLPRGTDTQYF
CDR3nt: TGTGCCAGCAGTTTTTTGCCCCGAGGGACAGATACGCAGTATTTT

j_gene: TRBJ1-1
v_gene: TRBV7-3
d_gene: TRBD1
abundance: .
CDR3aa: CASRSGGPSTEAFF
CDR3nt: TGTGCCAGCAGATCAGGGGGGCCGAGCACTGAAGCTTTCTTT

j_gene: TRBJ1-5
v_gene: TRBV6-1
d_gene: .
abundance: .
CDR3aa: CASSEGAGQPQHF
CDR3nt: TGTGCCAGCAGTGAAGGGGCGGGTCAGCCCCAGCATTTT

j_gene: TRBJ2-3
v_gene: TRBV5-5
d_gene: .
abundance: .
CDR3aa: CASSTYSDTQYF
CDR3nt: TGTGCCAGCAGCACATACTCAGATACGCAGTATTTT

j_gene: TRBJ2-1
v_gene: TRBV18
d_gene: .
abundance: .
CDR3aa: CASSLLQGSYNEQFF
CDR3nt: TGTGCCAGCTCACTATTACAGGGATCCTACAATGAGCAGTTCTTC

j_gene: TRBJ2-3
v_gene: TRBV23-1
d_gene: .
abundance: .
CDR3aa: CASQAEFTDTQYF
CDR3nt: TGCGCCAGCCAAGCGGAGTTCACAGATACGCAGTATTTT

j_gene: TRBJ1-1
v_gene: TRBV20-1
d_gene: .
abundance: few
CDR3aa: CSARGGVEAFF
CDR3nt: TGCAGTGCTAGAGGGGGGGTTGAAGCTTTCTTT

j_gene: TRBJ1-2
v_gene: TRBV6-1
d_gene: .
abundance: .
CDR3aa: CASKNGFYGYTF
CDR3nt: TGTGCCAGCAAAAATGGATTTTATGGCTACACCTTC

j_gene: TRBJ2-7
v_gene: TRBV27
d_gene: .
abundance: .
CDR3aa: CAIYGTSKGYEQYF
CDR3nt: TGTGCCATCTACGGGACAAGTAAGGGCTACGAGCAGTACTTC

j_gene: TRBJ1-6
v_gene: TRBV7-9
d_gene: TRBD1
abundance: few
CDR3aa: CASSLSGTGESPLHF
CDR3nt: TGTGCCAGCAGCTTGTCCGGGACAGGGGAGTCACCCCTCCACTTT

j_gene: TRBJ2-7
v_gene: TRBV7-2
d_gene: .
abundance: .
CDR3aa: CASSLAKGGEQYF
CDR3nt: TGTGCCAGCAGCTTAGCGAAAGGGGGCGAGCAGTACTTC

j_gene: TRBJ2-2
v_gene: TRBV7-2
d_gene: TRBD2
abundance: .
CDR3aa: CASSFKGRDTGELFF
CDR3nt: TGTGCCAGCAGCTTTAAGGGGAGGGACACCGGGGAGCTGTTTTTT

j_gene: TRBJ2-1
v_gene: TRBV15
d_gene: .
abundance: .
CDR3aa: CATSRSSSYNEQFF
CDR3nt: TGTGCCACCAGTAGATCTAGCTCCTACAATGAGCAGTTCTTC

j_gene: TRBJ1-1
v_gene: TRBV19
d_gene: .
abundance: .
CDR3aa: CASSLAGGVSNTEAFF
CDR3nt: TGTGCCAGTAGCTTGGCGGGGGGCGTCTCAAACACTGAAGCTTTCTTT

j_gene: TRBJ1-2
v_gene: TRBV30
d_gene: .
abundance: .
CDR3aa: CAWSYSYGYTF
CDR3nt: TGTGCCTGGAGTTACAGTTATGGCTACACCTTC

j_gene: TRBJ1-1
v_gene: TRBV7-9
d_gene: .
abundance: few
CDR3aa: CASSSWGHMNTEAFF
CDR3nt: TGTGCCAGCAGCTCTTGGGGGCACATGAACACTGAAGCTTTCTTT

j_gene: TRBJ2-7
v_gene: TRBV14
d_gene: TRBD2
abundance: .
CDR3aa: CASSPQGQRGGKISYEQYF
CDR3nt: TGTGCCAGCAGCCCCCAGGGGCAGCGGGGGGGGAAAATTTCCTACGAGCAGTACTTC